This T cell receptor beta chain was sequenced for a study of control samples from healthy donors and cancer patients. The CDR3 is 15 amino acids. Germline V lookup: CDR1 MNHEY, CDR2 SVGAGI. V was clipped by 8 bases and J by 6 bases; unmatched bases: 15. The repertoire was sequenced with immunoSEQ multiplex PCR; TCRdb's copy has only in-frame clones and lacks some. The sample lists fewer than 250,000 clones; 90% to 95% were seen once. Material for sequencing was blood. The receptor comes from a man aged 30 to 39 in good health. V gene TRBV6-5 combines with J gene TRBJ1-1; 7 positions match TRBD1. CDR3 DNA: TGTGCCAGCCGCAGGGACAGCAAGGGGTCGGCTGAAGCTTTCTTT. Residues: CASRRDSKGSAEAFF.